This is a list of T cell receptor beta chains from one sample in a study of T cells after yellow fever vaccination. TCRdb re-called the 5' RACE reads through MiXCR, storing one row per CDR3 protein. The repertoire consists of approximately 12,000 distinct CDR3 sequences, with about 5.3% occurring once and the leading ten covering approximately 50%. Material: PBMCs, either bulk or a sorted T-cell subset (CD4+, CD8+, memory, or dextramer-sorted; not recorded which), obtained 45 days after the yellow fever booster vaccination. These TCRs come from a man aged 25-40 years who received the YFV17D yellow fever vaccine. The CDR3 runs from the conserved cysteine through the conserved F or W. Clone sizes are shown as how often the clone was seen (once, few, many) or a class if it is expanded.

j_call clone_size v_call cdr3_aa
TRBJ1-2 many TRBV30 CAWSQIQPYGYTF
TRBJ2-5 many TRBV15 CATSRETSAQETQYF
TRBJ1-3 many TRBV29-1 CSVLDGPSGNTIYF
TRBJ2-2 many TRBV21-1 CASSKVGIRDRVERTGELFF
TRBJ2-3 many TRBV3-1 CASSQAGPGTSGTAVPDTQYF
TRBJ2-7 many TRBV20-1 CSASKGTGSYEQYF
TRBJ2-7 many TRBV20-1 CSARATRWAPYEQYF
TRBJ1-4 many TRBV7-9 CASSYRDRGEKLFF
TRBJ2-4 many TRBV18 CASAILAEAKNIQYF
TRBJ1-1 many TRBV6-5 CASSYPSGMNTEAFF